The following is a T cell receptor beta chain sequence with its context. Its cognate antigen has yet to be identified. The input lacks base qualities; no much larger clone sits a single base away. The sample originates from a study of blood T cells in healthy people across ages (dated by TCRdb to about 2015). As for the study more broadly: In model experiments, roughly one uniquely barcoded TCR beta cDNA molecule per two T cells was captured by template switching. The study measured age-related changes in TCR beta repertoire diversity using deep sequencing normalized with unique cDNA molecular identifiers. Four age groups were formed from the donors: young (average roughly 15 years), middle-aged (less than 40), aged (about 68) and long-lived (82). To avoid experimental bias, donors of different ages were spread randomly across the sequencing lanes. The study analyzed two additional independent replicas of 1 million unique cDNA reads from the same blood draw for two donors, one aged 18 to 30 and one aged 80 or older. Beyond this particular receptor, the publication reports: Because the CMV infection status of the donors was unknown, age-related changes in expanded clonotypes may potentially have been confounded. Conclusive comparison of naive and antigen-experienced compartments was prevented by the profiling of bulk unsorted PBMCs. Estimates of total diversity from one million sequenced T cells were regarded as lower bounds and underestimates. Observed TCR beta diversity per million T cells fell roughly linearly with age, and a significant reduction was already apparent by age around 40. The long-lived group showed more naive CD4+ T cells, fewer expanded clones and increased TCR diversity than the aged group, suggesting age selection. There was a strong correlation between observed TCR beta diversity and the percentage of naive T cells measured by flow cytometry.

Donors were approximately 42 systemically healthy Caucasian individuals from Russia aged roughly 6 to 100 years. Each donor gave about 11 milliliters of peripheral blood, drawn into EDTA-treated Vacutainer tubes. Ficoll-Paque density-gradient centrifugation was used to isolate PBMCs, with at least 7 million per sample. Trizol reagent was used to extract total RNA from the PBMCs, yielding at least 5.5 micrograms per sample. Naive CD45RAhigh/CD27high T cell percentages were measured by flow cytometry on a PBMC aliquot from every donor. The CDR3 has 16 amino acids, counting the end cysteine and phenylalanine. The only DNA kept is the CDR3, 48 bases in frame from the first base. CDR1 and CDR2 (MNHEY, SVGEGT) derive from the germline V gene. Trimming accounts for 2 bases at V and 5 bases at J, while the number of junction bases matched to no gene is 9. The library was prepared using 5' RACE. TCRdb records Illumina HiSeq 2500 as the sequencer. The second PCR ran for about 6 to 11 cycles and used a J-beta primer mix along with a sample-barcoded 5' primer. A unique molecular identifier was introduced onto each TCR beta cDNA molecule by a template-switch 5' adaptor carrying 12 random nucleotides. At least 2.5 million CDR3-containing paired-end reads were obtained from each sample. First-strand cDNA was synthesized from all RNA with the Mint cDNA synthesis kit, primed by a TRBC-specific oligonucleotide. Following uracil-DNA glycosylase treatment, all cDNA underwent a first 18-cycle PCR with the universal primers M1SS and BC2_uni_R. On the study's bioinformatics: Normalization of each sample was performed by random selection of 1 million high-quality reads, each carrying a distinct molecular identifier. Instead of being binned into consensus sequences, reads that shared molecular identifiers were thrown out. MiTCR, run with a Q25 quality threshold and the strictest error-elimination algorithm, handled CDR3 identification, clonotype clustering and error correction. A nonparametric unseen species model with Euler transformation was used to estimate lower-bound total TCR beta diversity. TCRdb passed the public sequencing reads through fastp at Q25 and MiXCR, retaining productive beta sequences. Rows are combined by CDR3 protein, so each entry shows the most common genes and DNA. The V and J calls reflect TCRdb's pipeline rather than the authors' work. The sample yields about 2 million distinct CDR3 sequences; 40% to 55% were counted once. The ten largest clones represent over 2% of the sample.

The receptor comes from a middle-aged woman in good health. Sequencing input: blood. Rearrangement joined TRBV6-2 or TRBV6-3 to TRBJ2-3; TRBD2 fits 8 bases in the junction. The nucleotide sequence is TGTGCCAGCAGTTACGTCGTCGGGGGGGCGGAAGATACGCAGTATTTT. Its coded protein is CASSYVVGGAEDTQYF.